Shown below are 18 T cell receptor beta chains from a single sample sequenced in a study of T cells after yellow fever vaccination. TCRdb reprocessed the 5' RACE reads via MiXCR and lists one record per CDR3 protein. Among just over 300,000 distinct CDR3 sequences listed, less than 4.5% were seen once. Sequencing used PBMCs, obtained on the day of the yellow fever booster vaccination. The receptors derive from a man between 18 and 29 years old who received the YFV17D yellow fever vaccine.

This clonotype was recorded a few times. V usage is TRBV7-9 and J usage is TRBJ1-5; D may be TRBD1 (6 bases). Trimming removed 8 bases from V and 1 base from J, with 12 bases in between. Germline loops: CDR1 SEHNR, CDR2 FQNEAQ (reference sequence). The CDR3 sequence is 14 residues long. CDR3: CASEDSSSNQPQHF. CDR3 coding DNA: TGTGCCAGCGAGGACAGCAGCAGCAATCAGCCCCAGCATTTT.

This clonotype was seen repeatedly, ten times or more. The J gene is TRBJ2-1, the V gene TRBV5-1; tentatively, D is TRBD2 (6 bases). Trimming stripped 0 bases from V and 1 base from J, with 23 bases between. CDR3 length: 20 residues. Looked up from germline, CDR1 is SGHRS and CDR2 is YFSETQ. CDR3 residues: CASSLEARRGWLASYNEQFF. Here the CDR3 DNA reads TGCGCCAGCAGCTTGGAGGCTAGGCGGGGTTGGTTGGCATCCTACAATGAGCAGTTCTTC.

This clonotype occurred many times. The rearrangement joins TRBV11-2 to TRBJ2-1, with D hard to call. V lost 9 bases to trimming and J lost 0 bases, with 9 bases between them. The germline gives CDR1 SGHAT, CDR2 FQNNGV. The CDR3 contains 13 residues. The CDR3 reads CASEESSYNEQFF. CDR3 nucleotides: TGTGCCAGTGAGGAGAGCTCCTACAATGAGCAGTTCTTC.

This chain links TRBV27 with TRBJ2-1, with a weak D call TRBD2 (5 bases). Germline V gives CDR1 MNHEY, CDR2 SMNVEV (reference sequence). This CDR3 contains 15 residues. The V gene lost 3 bases and the J gene lost 7 bases, with 16 bases spanning the gap. The CDR3 nucleotides read TGTGCCAGCAGTTTTACCGGGATCCCCCGGAATGAGCAGTTCTTC. Translating gives CASSFTGIPRNEQFF.

The genes are TRBV4-1 and TRBJ1-1; no firm D call. The germline V gene encodes CDR1 MGHRA and CDR2 YSYEKL. V was shortened by 1 base and J by 4 bases, with 10 bases between the two germline ends. There are 14 residues in the CDR3. This CDR3 reads CASSQGMGSTEAFF. Written as DNA, the CDR3 is TGCGCCAGCAGCCAAGGTATGGGAAGCACTGAAGCTTTCTTT.

V usage is TRBV18 and J usage is TRBJ1-2; 10 positions match TRBD1. The V segment lost 3 bases and the J segment 0 bases; nucleotides outside the gene matches: 7. CDR3 length: 17 amino acids. From germline, CDR1 is KGHSH and CDR2 LQKENI. CDR3 in amino acids: CASSPTRGQGANYGYTF. The CDR3 bases are TGTGCCAGCTCACCGACTCGCGGACAGGGGGCTAACTATGGCTACACCTTC.

This clonotype was detected many times. This chain connects TRBV5-1 to TRBJ2-1, with 7 nucleotides matching TRBD1. The CDR3 contains 14 residues. CDR1 and CDR2 from the germline V gene are SGHRS and YFSETQ. V lost 5 bases and J lost 3; bases outside the gene matches: 5. The CDR3 loop is CASSQQGNYNEQFF. The CDR3 nucleotides are TGCGCCAGCAGTCAACAGGGGAACTACAATGAGCAGTTCTTC. The whole variable domain, filled in from reference TRBV5-1 and TRBJ2-1, reads KAGVTQTPRYLIKTRGQQVTLSCSPISGHRSVSWYQQTPGQGLQFLFEYFSETQRNKGNFPGRFSGRQFSNSRSEMNVSTLELGDSALYLCASSQQGNYNEQFFGPGTRLTVL.

This clonotype was detected only a few times. The chain joins TRBV24-1 to TRBJ2-2; 7 nucleotides match TRBD1. Germline CDR1 reads KGHDR; CDR2 reads SFDVKD. The CDR3 is 18 amino acids. Trimming took 4 bases from V and 3 from J; bases not matched to a gene: 13. The CDR3 region has the DNA TGTGCCACCAGTGAATCCACCGTCACAGGGGAGTACACCGGGGAGCTGTTTTTT. It encodes CATSESTVTGEYTGELFF.

The V and J genes are TRBV5-5 and TRBJ1-5; no reliable D call. Germline V gene lookup returns CDR1 SGHKS and CDR2 YYEKEE (reference sequence). Trimming took off 0 bases at V and 11 bases at J, with 9 bases between the two ends. CDR3 length: 12 residues. CDR3: CASSLEMGAQHF. The CDR3 DNA reads as TGTGCCAGCAGCTTGGAGATGGGTGCCCAGCATTTT.

This clonotype occurred many times. The V call is TRBV6-5, the J call TRBJ2-7, with TRBD2 matching 7 bases. V shed 6 bases, J shed 0 bases, and the junction held 8 bases outside the gene matches. CDR3 length: 15 amino acids. CDR1 is MNHEY and CDR2 is SVGAGI in the germline V gene. The CDR3 region is CASRSPGGSSYEQYF. In DNA form, the CDR3 reads TGTGCCAGCAGGTCCCCCGGGGGGAGCTCCTACGAGCAGTACTTC.

This clonotype appeared many times. V and J are TRBV4-1 and TRBJ2-7; D gene uncertain. This CDR3 region has 12 residues. With 6 bases removed from V and 0 bases from J, the gap between germline ends came to 6 bases. Germline values: CDR1 MGHRA, CDR2 YSYEKL. CDR3: CASRMSSYEQYV. The DNA for the CDR3 is TGCGCCAGCAGAATGAGCTCCTACGAGCAGTACGTC.

This chain joins TRBV5-1 and TRBJ2-3; no reliable D call. Germline CDR1 is SGHRS and CDR2 is YFSETQ. The CDR3 has 16 residues. V was cut by 2 bases and J by 5 bases, with 18 bases left in between. Written as DNA, the CDR3 is TGCGCCAGCAGCTTTAGGACGGCGGAACGATTAGATACGCAGTATTTT. Translation: CASSFRTAERLDTQYF. The full variable domain, with the rest looked up from reference TRBV5-1 and TRBJ2-3, is KAGVTQTPRYLIKTRGQQVTLSCSPISGHRSVSWYQQTPGQGLQFLFEYFSETQRNKGNFPGRFSGRQFSNSRSEMNVSTLELGDSALYLCASSFRTAERLDTQYFGPGTRLTVL.

The V and J genes are TRBV7-9 and TRBJ2-1; 12 bases align to TRBD1. The V segment lost 5 bases and the J segment 9 bases; nucleotides outside the gene matches: 8. Germline CDR1 reads SEHNR; CDR2 reads FQNEAQ (reference sequence). The CDR3 length is 15 residues. CDR3 region: CASSAGGQGAFEQFF. As DNA, the CDR3 is TGTGCCAGCAGCGCTGGGGGACAGGGGGCGTTTGAGCAGTTCTTC.

This clonotype has ten or more counts. This rearrangement joins TRBV19 to TRBJ2-2; unclear D gene. The CDR3 is 14 residues long. The V gene's germline CDR1 is LNHDA and CDR2 SQIVND (reference sequence). V was shortened by 3 bases and J by 4 bases, with 9 bases between the two germline ends. Written as DNA, the CDR3 is TGTGCCAGTAGTATCCTTCCGGGCACCGGGGAGCTGTTTTTT. Encoded protein: CASSILPGTGELFF.

This clonotype was observed a handful of times. V gene TRBV2 combines with J gene TRBJ2-2; 7 bases line up with TRBD2. The CDR3 is made up of 14 amino acids. Germline assignment: CDR1 SNHLY and CDR2 FYNNEI. Unmatched junction bases numbered 2, after V lost 3 bases and J lost 4 bases. The CDR3 loop reads CASSDGEGTGELFF. Written as DNA, the CDR3 is TGTGCCAGCAGTGATGGGGAGGGCACCGGGGAGCTGTTTTTT.

This clonotype turned up a few times. The chain combines TRBV5-1 with TRBJ2-7; 8 positions agree with TRBD1. Unmatched junction bases numbered 7, after V lost 4 bases and J lost 1 base. CDR1 SGHRS and CDR2 YFSETQ come from the germline V gene. CDR3 size: 15 residues. In DNA, the CDR3 is TGCGCCAGCAGCCGGCTCACAGGGGGATCCTACGAGCAGTACTTC. It is translated as CASSRLTGGSYEQYF.

This clonotype occurred a few times. The rearrangement links TRBV6-2 or TRBV6-3 to TRBJ2-3; D possibly corresponds to TRBD2 (6 bases). There are 18 residues in the CDR3. The V gene's germline CDR1 is MNHEY and CDR2 SVGEGT. V gave up 4 bases and J gave up 2 bases, with 22 bases separating them. CDR3 protein: CASSFPTLVSGDTDTQYF. CDR3 DNA: TGTGCCAGCAGTTTCCCAACTTTAGTTAGCGGTGACACAGATACGCAGTATTTT.

The chain has TRBV5-1 and TRBJ2-3; D is uncertain. V gave up 1 base and J gave up 5 bases, with 8 bases separating them. The CDR3 runs to 13 residues. Germline V CDR1 and CDR2: SGHRS, YFSETQ. The CDR3 sequence is CASSLRPEDTQYF. CDR3 DNA sequence: TGCGCCAGCAGCTTGAGACCGGAAGATACGCAGTATTTT.